The rows below give T cell receptor beta chains drawn from one sample of a study of blood T cell repertoires in COVID-19. The table came from immunoSEQ multiplex PCR; TCRdb's copy has only in-frame clones and leaves some out. This sample carries some 170,000 clones, 85% of them seen once, and the ten largest clones take more than 5%. Input material: PBMCs or T cells enriched from blood (not recorded which). The receptors shown here come from a man in his forties who had recovered from COVID-19. Both conserved end residues are part of each CDR3. The order of the fields is V gene, D gene, J gene, clone size, CDR3 DNA, CDR3 protein. D genes are given only for firm matches. Only some rows state a clone size, as once, few, many or a class for expanded clones.

V gene: TRBV24-1
D gene: TRBD1
J gene: TRBJ2-3
clone size: once
CDR3 DNA: TGTGCCACCAGTGCTACAGGGGTCGCGGCCACAGATACGCAGTATTTT
CDR3 protein: CATSATGVAATDTQYF

V gene: TRBV4-2
D gene: -
J gene: TRBJ1-4
clone size: -
CDR3 DNA: TGTGCCAGCAGTCTCAGGGGCAAGGATGAAAAACTGTTTTTT
CDR3 protein: CASSLRGKDEKLFF

V gene: TRBV10-2
D gene: -
J gene: TRBJ2-5
clone size: -
CDR3 DNA: TGCGCCAGCAGTATCAGGGGCAAAGAGACCCAGTACTTC
CDR3 protein: CASSIRGKETQYF

V gene: TRBV30
D gene: -
J gene: TRBJ1-1
clone size: -
CDR3 DNA: TGTGCCTGGAGTGGCCAGTGGCAGAACACTGAAGCTTTCTTT
CDR3 protein: CAWSGQWQNTEAFF

V gene: TRBV20-1
D gene: -
J gene: TRBJ1-1
clone size: -
CDR3 DNA: TGCAGTGCTAGGGAGGGGTTTGAAGCTTTCTTT
CDR3 protein: CSAREGFEAFF

V gene: TRBV4-2
D gene: TRBD2
J gene: TRBJ2-7
clone size: once
CDR3 DNA: TGTGCCAGCAGCCAAGATGGAGCGGGAGGGAAATACGAGCAGTACTTC
CDR3 protein: CASSQDGAGGKYEQYF

V gene: TRBV30
D gene: -
J gene: TRBJ1-5
clone size: -
CDR3 DNA: TGTGCCTGGAGTGGGCAGTCTACGGGGCCCCAGCATTTT
CDR3 protein: CAWSGQSTGPQHF

V gene: TRBV3-1/TRBV3-2
D gene: TRBD2
J gene: TRBJ2-3
clone size: once
CDR3 DNA: TGTGCCAGCAGCCAAGTGAGGCTCCTAGCGGGGGGCTCAGATACGCAGTATTTT
CDR3 protein: CASSQVRLLAGGSDTQYF

V gene: TRBV2
D gene: TRBD1
J gene: TRBJ1-6
clone size: -
CDR3 DNA: TGTGCCAGCAACGGAGACGGGACAGGGGTAGGGTCACCCCTCCACTTT
CDR3 protein: CASNGDGTGVGSPLHF

V gene: TRBV19
D gene: -
J gene: TRBJ2-7
clone size: -
CDR3 DNA: TGTGCCAGTAGTATCATAGGCGACAGCTCCTACGAGCAGTACTTC
CDR3 protein: CASSIIGDSSYEQYF

V gene: TRBV5-1
D gene: -
J gene: TRBJ1-1
clone size: -
CDR3 DNA: TGCGCCAGCAGCATACAGGGTTACGATCCTTTCTTT
CDR3 protein: CASSIQGYDPFF

V gene: TRBV9
D gene: -
J gene: TRBJ2-5
clone size: -
CDR3 DNA: TGTGCCAGCAGCGCCCTGGGGGGACAAGAGACCCAGTACTTC
CDR3 protein: CASSALGGQETQYF

V gene: TRBV9
D gene: -
J gene: TRBJ2-1
clone size: once
CDR3 DNA: TGTGCCAGCAGCGTAGAGCTTACGGGGAACAATGAGCAGTTCTTC
CDR3 protein: CASSVELTGNNEQFF

V gene: TRBV7-6
D gene: -
J gene: TRBJ2-7
clone size: -
CDR3 DNA: TGTGCCAGCAGCTCCGAAACGGGGGGCGGCGAGCAGTACTTC
CDR3 protein: CASSSETGGGEQYF

V gene: TRBV9
D gene: TRBD2
J gene: TRBJ2-3
clone size: -
CDR3 DNA: TGTGCCAGCAGCGTAGCGGGTTTTAGCGGGGCAGATACGCAGTATTTT
CDR3 protein: CASSVAGFSGADTQYF

V gene: TRBV27
D gene: -
J gene: TRBJ2-1
clone size: once
CDR3 DNA: TGTGCCAGCAGACTTAGCGCGTCCCCTTACAATGAGCAGTTCTTC
CDR3 protein: CASRLSASPYNEQFF

V gene: TRBV4-1
D gene: -
J gene: TRBJ1-2
clone size: -
CDR3 DNA: TGCGCCAGCAGCCCGGGGGGCCTAGTAGGCTACACCTTC
CDR3 protein: CASSPGGLVGYTF

V gene: TRBV9
D gene: TRBD1
J gene: TRBJ1-1
clone size: -
CDR3 DNA: TGTGCCAGCAACCGGGGACAGATGAACACTGAAGCTTTCTTT
CDR3 protein: CASNRGQMNTEAFF

V gene: TRBV28
D gene: TRBD2
J gene: TRBJ2-7
clone size: -
CDR3 DNA: TGTGCCAGCAGTTTATGGGCTGGGACTAGTAACTACGAGCAGTACTTC
CDR3 protein: CASSLWAGTSNYEQYF

V gene: TRBV27
D gene: -
J gene: TRBJ1-2
clone size: -
CDR3 DNA: TGTGCCAGCAGTTCCGGGAACTATGGCTACACCTTC
CDR3 protein: CASSSGNYGYTF

V gene: TRBV9
D gene: -
J gene: TRBJ1-3
clone size: -
CDR3 DNA: TGTGCCAGCAGCGTAGTAGCCAGCTCTGGAAACACCATATATTTT
CDR3 protein: CASSVVASSGNTIYF

V gene: TRBV7-7
D gene: -
J gene: TRBJ1-1
clone size: few
CDR3 DNA: TGTGCTAGCAGCTTAACGAGGTGGACTGAAGCTTTCTTT
CDR3 protein: CASSLTRWTEAFF

V gene: TRBV5-6
D gene: -
J gene: TRBJ2-1
clone size: -
CDR3 DNA: TGTGCCAGCAGCTTGCACACCTTCGGAGACAATGAGCAGTTCTTC
CDR3 protein: CASSLHTFGDNEQFF

V gene: TRBV7-6
D gene: TRBD2
J gene: TRBJ2-2
clone size: few
CDR3 DNA: TGTGCCAGCAGCCCCGGGACTACGAACACCGGGGAGCTGTTTTTT
CDR3 protein: CASSPGTTNTGELFF

V gene: TRBV7-6
D gene: TRBD1
J gene: TRBJ2-1
clone size: -
CDR3 DNA: TGTGCCAGCAGCCGCTTTAGGGACAGGGCGGGAAATGAGCAGTTCTTC
CDR3 protein: CASSRFRDRAGNEQFF

V gene: TRBV5-8
D gene: TRBD2
J gene: TRBJ2-7
clone size: -
CDR3 DNA: TGTGCCAGCAGCTTCTCTGCTAGCGGGCTTTACGAGCAGTACTTC
CDR3 protein: CASSFSASGLYEQYF

V gene: TRBV7-2
D gene: -
J gene: TRBJ2-1
clone size: -
CDR3 DNA: TGTGCCAGCAGCTATAGACTACGGTACAATGAGCAGTTCTTC
CDR3 protein: CASSYRLRYNEQFF

V gene: TRBV10-3
D gene: TRBD1
J gene: TRBJ1-2
clone size: -
CDR3 DNA: TGTGCCGTCCGGGCCAGGGACAGGGAAGAGGACTATGGCTACACCTTC
CDR3 protein: CAVRARDREEDYGYTF

V gene: TRBV24-1
D gene: -
J gene: TRBJ2-5
clone size: -
CDR3 DNA: TGTGCCACCAGTCTTCCGGGTAGCAAGACCCAGTACTTC
CDR3 protein: CATSLPGSKTQYF

V gene: TRBV5-6
D gene: TRBD1
J gene: TRBJ1-1
clone size: few
CDR3 DNA: TGTGCCAGCAGCTTACAGGGGGGATCATTCTTT
CDR3 protein: CASSLQGGSFF

V gene: TRBV7-9
D gene: TRBD1
J gene: TRBJ2-3
clone size: once
CDR3 DNA: TGTGCCAGCAACTGGGACAGTGCAGATACGCAGTATTTT
CDR3 protein: CASNWDSADTQYF

V gene: TRBV9
D gene: -
J gene: TRBJ2-3
clone size: -
CDR3 DNA: TGTGCCAGCAGCGTGGAAAGCGGCCGCACAGATACGCAGTATTTT
CDR3 protein: CASSVESGRTDTQYF

V gene: TRBV28
D gene: -
J gene: TRBJ1-2
clone size: -
CDR3 DNA: TGTGCCAGCAACCGGGGTAACGATGGCTACACCTTC
CDR3 protein: CASNRGNDGYTF

V gene: TRBV7-2
D gene: -
J gene: TRBJ2-5
clone size: -
CDR3 DNA: TGTGCCAGCAGCCTCATGCGGCAAAGCGGGACCCAGTACTTC
CDR3 protein: CASSLMRQSGTQYF

V gene: TRBV7-9
D gene: TRBD1
J gene: TRBJ2-2
clone size: -
CDR3 DNA: TGTGCCAGCAGCTTCCGGGACAGGGCCGAGCTGTTTTTT
CDR3 protein: CASSFRDRAELFF

V gene: TRBV2
D gene: -
J gene: TRBJ1-5
clone size: -
CDR3 DNA: TGTGCCAGCAGTCTACAGGGAAATCAGCCCCAGCATTTT
CDR3 protein: CASSLQGNQPQHF